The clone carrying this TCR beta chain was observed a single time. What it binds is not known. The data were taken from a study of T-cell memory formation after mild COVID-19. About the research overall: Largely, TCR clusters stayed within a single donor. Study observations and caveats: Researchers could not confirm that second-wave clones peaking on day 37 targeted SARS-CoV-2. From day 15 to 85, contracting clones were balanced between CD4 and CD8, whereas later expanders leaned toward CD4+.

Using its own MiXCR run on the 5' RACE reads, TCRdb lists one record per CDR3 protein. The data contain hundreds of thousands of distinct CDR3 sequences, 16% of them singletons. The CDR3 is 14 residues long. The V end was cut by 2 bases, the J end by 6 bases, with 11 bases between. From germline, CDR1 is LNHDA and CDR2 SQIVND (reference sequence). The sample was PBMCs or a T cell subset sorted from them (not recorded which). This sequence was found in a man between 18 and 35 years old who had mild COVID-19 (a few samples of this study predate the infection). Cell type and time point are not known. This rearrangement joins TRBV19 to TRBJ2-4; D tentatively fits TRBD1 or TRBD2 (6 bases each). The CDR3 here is CASSIMGGLNIQYF. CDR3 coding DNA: TGTGCCAGTAGTATAATGGGGGGCTTAAACATTCAGTACTTC.